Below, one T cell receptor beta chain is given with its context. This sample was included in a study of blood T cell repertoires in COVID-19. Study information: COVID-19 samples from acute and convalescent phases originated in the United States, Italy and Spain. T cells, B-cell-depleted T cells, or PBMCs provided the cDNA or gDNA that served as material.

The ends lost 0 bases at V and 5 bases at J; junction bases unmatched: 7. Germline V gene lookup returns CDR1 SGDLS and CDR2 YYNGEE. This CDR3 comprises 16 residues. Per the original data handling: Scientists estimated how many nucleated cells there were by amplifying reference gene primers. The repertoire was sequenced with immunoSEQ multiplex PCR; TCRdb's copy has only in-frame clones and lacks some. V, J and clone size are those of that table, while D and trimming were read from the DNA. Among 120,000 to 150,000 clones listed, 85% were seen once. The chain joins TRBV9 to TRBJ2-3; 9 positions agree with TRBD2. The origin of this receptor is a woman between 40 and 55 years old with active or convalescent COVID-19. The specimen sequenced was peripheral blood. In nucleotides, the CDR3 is TGTGCCAGCAGCGTAGCGGCGGGAGGGCCTCAAGATACGCAGTATTTT. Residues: CASSVAAGGPQDTQYF.